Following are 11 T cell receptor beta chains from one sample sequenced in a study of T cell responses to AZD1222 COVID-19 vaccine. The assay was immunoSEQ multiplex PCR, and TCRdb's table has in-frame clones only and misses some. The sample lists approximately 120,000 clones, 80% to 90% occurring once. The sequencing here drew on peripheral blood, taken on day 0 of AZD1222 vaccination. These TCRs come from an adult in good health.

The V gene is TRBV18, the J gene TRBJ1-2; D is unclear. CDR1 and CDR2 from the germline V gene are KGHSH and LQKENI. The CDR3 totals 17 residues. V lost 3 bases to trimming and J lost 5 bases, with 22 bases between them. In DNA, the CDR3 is TGTGCCAGCTCACCGTTGGAGGAGCCGGGGATCGGTTATGGCTACACCTTC. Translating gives CASSPLEEPGIGYGYTF.

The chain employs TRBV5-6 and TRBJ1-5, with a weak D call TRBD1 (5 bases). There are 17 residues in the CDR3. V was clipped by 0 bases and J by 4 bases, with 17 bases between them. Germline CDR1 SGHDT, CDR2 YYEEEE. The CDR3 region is CASSLALTAGTNQPQHF. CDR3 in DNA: TGTGCCAGCAGCTTGGCCTTGACAGCGGGAACGAATCAGCCCCAGCATTTT.

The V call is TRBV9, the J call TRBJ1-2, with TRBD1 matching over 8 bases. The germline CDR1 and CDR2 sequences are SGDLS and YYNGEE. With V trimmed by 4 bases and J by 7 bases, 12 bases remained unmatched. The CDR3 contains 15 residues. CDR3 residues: CASSLARTGKGGYTF. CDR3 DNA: TGTGCCAGCAGCTTAGCCCGGACAGGGAAGGGTGGCTACACCTTC.

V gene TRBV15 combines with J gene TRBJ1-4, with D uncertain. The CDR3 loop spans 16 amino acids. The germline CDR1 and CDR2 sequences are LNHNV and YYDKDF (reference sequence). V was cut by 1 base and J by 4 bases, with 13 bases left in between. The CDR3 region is CATSRGKDGINEKLFF. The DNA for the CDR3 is TGTGCCACCAGCAGAGGGAAGGACGGAATTAATGAAAAACTGTTTTTT. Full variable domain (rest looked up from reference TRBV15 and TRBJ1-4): DAMVIQNPRYQVTQFGKPVTLSCSQTLNHNVMYWYQQKSSQAPKLLFHYYDKDFNNEADTPDNFQSRRPNTSFCFLDIRSPGLGDTAMYLCATSRGKDGINEKLFFGSGTQLSVL.

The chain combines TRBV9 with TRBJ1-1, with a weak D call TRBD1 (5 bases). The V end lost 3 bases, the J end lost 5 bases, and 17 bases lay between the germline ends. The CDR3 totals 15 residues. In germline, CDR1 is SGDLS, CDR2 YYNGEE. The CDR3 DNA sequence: TGTGCCAGCAGCGCCGCCAGGGAACCCTGGACTGAAGCTTTCTTT. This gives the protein CASSAAREPWTEAFF.

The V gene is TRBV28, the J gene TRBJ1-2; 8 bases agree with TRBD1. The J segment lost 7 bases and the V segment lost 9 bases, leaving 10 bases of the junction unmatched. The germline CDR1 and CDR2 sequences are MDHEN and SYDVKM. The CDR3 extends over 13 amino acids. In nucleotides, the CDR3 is TGTGCCAGTGATACAGGGGGTCTACGTGGCTACACCTTC. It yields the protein CASDTGGLRGYTF.

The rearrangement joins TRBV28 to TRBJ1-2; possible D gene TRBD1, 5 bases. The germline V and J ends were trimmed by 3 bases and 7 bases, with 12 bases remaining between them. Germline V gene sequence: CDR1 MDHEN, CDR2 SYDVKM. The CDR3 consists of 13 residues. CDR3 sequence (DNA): TGTGCCAGCAGTTTCGGGTCAGGGCGTGGCTACACCTTC. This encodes CASSFGSGRGYTF.

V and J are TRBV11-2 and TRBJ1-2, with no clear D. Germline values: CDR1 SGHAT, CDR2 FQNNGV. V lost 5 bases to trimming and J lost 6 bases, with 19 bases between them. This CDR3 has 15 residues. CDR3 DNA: TGTGCCAGCAGCCTCACCACGCCCTCCCTTAATGGCTACACCTTC. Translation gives CASSLTTPSLNGYTF.

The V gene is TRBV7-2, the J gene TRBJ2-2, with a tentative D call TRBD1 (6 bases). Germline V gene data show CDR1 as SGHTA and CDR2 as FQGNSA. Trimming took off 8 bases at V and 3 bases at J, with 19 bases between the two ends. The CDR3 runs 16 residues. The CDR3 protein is CASALPRNRDTGELFF. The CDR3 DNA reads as TGTGCCAGCGCCCTTCCCCGGAACAGGGACACCGGGGAGCTGTTTTTT. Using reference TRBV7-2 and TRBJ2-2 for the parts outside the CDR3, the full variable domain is GAGVSQSPSNKVTEKGKDVELRCDPISGHTALYWYRQSLGQGLEFLIYFQGNSAPDKSGLPSDRFSAERTGGSVSTLTIQRTQQEDSAVYLCASALPRNRDTGELFFGEGSRLTVL.

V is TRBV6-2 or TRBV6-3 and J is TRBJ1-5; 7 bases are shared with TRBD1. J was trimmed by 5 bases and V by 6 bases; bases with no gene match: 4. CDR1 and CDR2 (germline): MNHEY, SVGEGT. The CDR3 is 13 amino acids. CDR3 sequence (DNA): TGTGCCAGCAGCAGGGACAGCTATCAGCCCCAGCATTTT. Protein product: CASSRDSYQPQHF.

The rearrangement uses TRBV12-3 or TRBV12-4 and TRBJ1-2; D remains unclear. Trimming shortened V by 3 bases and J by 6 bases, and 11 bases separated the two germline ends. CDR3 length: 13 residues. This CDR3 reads CASSLSPLDGYTF. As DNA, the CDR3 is TGTGCCAGCAGTTTGAGCCCCCTCGATGGCTACACCTTC.